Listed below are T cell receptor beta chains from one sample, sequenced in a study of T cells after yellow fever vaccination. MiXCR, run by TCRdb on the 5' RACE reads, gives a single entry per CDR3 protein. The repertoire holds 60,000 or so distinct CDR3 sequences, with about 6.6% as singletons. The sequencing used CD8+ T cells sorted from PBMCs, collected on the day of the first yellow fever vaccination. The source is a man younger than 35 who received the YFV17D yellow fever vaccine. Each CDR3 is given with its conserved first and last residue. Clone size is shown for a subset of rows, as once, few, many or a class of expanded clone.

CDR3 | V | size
CASSQDTGLVYYGYTF | TRBV4-1 | many
CASSEYWGYNEQFF | TRBV6-1 | many
CASSFRGAATYNEQFF | TRBV11-2 | -
CASSLFWTASYNEQFF | TRBV11-2 | many
CASSQEQGPQRIEAFF | TRBV4-1 | many
CASGLKQGATYEQYF | TRBV12-5 | many
CASSQDLGGRRYTGELFF | TRBV4-2 | -
CASLERRTDTQYF | TRBV2 | many
CATLGVTTYEQYF | TRBV6-2/TRBV6-3 | few
CASSQGDRGFYGYTF | TRBV14 | many
CASSLGEFRTDTQYF | TRBV12-3/TRBV12-4 | many
CASSQSLGADTQYF | TRBV4-1 | many